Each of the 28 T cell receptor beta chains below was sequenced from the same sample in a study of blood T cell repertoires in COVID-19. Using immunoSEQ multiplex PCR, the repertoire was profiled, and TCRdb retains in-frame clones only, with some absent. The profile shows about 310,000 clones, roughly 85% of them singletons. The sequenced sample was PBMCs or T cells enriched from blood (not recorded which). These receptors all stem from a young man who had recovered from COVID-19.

CDR3 sequence reads: CASSLGIGAGNTIYF. CDR3 DNA sequence: TGTGCCAGCAGCTTGGGAATAGGAGCTGGAAACACCATATATTTT. The chain has TRBV5-6 and TRBJ1-3; D is unclear. This CDR3 region has 15 residues. Trimming took off 0 bases at V and 2 bases at J, with 9 bases between the two ends. Germline CDR1 is SGHDT and CDR2 is YYEEEE.

The CDR3 sequence: CASSLARGAYGYTF. CDR3 nucleotide sequence: TGCGCCAGCAGCTTGGCCAGGGGCGCCTATGGCTACACCTTC. The chain combines TRBV5-1 with TRBJ1-2; D possibly corresponds to TRBD1 (6 bases). With 0 bases removed from V and 4 bases from J, the gap between germline ends came to 10 bases. Germline V CDR1 and CDR2: SGHRS, YFSETQ. The CDR3 covers 14 residues. Combining the CDR3 with reference TRBV5-1 and TRBJ1-2 gives the whole variable domain KAGVTQTPRYLIKTRGQQVTLSCSPISGHRSVSWYQQTPGQGLQFLFEYFSETQRNKGNFPGRFSGRQFSNSRSEMNVSTLELGDSALYLCASSLARGAYGYTFGSGTRLTVV.

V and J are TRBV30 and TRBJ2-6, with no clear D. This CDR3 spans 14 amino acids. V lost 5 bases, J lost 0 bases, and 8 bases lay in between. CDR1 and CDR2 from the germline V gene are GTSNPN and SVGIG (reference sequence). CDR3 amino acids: CAWDAASGANVLTF. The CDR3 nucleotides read TGTGCCTGGGACGCGGCCTCTGGGGCCAACGTCCTGACTTTC.

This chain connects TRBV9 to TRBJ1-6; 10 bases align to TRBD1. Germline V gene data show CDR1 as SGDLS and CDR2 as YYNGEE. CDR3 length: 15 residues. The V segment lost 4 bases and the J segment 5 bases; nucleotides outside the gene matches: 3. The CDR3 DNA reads TGTGCCAGCAGCACGGGACAGGGGCATAATTCACCCCTCCACTTT. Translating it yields CASSTGQGHNSPLHF.

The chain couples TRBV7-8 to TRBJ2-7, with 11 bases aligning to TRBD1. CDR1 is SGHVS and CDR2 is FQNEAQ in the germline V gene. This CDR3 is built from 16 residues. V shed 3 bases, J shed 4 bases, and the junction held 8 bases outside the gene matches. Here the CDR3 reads CASSFLPGQGVYEQYF. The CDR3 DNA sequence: TGTGCCAGCAGCTTCTTGCCGGGACAGGGGGTATACGAGCAGTACTTC.

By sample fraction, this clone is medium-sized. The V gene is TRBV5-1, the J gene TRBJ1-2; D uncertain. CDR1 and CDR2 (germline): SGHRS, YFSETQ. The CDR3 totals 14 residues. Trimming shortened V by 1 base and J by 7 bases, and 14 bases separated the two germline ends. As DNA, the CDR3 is TGCGCCAGCAGCTTGAAAGGCTTGGAGGCTGGCTACACCTTC. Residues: CASSLKGLEAGYTF.

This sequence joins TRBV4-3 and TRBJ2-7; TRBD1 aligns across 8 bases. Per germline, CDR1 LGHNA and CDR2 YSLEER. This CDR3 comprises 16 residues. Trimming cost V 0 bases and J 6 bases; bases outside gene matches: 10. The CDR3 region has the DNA TGCGCCAGCAGCCAAGAGGGAGGCAGGGGGCGCGTCGAGCAGTACTTC. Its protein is CASSQEGGRGRVEQYF.

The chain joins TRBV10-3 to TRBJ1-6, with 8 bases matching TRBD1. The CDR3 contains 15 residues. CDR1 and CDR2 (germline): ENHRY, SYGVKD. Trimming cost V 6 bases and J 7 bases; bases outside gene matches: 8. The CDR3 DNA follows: TGTGCCATCAGCCCGACGACAGGGGTCAATTCACCCCTCCACTTT. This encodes CAISPTTGVNSPLHF.

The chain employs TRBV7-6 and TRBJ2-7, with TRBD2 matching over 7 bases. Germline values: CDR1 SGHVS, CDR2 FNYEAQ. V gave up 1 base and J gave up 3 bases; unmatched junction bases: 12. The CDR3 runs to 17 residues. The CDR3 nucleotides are TGTGCCAGCAGCTTAGGGGTGGCGGGGGATATATTCTACGAGCAGTACTTC. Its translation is CASSLGVAGDIFYEQYF.

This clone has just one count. The CDR3 sequence is CASSTRTSGGDTQYF. The CDR3 DNA reads TGCGCCAGCAGCACCCGGACTAGCGGGGGGGATACGCAGTATTTT. V gene TRBV5-1 combines with J gene TRBJ2-3; 14 nucleotides line up with TRBD2. V shed 4 bases, J shed 6 bases, and the junction held 4 bases outside the gene matches. The CDR3 covers 15 residues. Germline CDR1 SGHRS, CDR2 YFSETQ. The full variable domain, its missing parts supplied by reference TRBV5-1 and TRBJ2-3, is KAGVTQTPRYLIKTRGQQVTLSCSPISGHRSVSWYQQTPGQGLQFLFEYFSETQRNKGNFPGRFSGRQFSNSRSEMNVSTLELGDSALYLCASSTRTSGGDTQYFGPGTRLTVL.

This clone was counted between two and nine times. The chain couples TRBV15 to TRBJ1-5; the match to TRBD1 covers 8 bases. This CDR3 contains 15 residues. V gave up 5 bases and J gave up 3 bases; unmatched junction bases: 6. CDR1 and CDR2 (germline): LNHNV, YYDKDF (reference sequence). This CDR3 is CATSGGQGDNQPQHF. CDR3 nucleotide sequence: TGTGCCACCAGCGGCGGACAGGGCGACAATCAGCCCCAGCATTTT.

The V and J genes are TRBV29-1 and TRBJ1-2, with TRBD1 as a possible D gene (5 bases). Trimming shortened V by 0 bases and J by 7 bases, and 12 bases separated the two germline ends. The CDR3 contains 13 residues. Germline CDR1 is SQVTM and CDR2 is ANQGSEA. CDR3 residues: CSVEDLGGVGYTF. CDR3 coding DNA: TGCAGCGTTGAAGATTTGGGGGGAGTTGGCTACACCTTC.

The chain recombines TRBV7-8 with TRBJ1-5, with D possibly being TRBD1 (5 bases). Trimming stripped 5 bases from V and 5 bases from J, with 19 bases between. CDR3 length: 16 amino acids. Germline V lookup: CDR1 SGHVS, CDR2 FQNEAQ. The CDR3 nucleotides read TGTGCCAGCAGCCAGCGAGCCCGGACATTAGATCAGCCCCAGCATTTT. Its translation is CASSQRARTLDQPQHF.

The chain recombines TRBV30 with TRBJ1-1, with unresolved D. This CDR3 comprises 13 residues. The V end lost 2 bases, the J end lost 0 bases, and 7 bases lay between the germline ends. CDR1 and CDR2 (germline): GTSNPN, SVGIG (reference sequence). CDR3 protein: CAWSRRVNTEAFF. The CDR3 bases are TGTGCCTGGAGTAGGAGGGTGAACACTGAAGCTTTCTTT.

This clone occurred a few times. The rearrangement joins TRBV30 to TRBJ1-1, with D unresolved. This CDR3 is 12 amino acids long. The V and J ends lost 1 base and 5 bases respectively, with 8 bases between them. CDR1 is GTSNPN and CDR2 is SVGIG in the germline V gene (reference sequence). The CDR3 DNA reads TGTGCCTGGAGTGAAGAGGGAACTGAAGCTTTCTTT. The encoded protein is CAWSEEGTEAFF.

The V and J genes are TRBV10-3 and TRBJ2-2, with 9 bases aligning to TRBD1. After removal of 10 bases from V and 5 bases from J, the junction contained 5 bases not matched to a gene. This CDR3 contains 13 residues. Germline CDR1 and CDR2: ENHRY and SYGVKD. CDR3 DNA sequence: TGTGCCACGGGGACAGGGCAAACCGGGGAGCTGTTTTTT. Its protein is CATGTGQTGELFF.

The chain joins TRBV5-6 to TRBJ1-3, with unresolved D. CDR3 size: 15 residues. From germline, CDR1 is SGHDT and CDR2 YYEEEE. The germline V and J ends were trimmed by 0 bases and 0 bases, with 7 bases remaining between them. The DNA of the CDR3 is TGTGCCAGCAGCTTGGGTTCACTCTCTGGAAACACCATATATTTT. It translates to CASSLGSLSGNTIYF.

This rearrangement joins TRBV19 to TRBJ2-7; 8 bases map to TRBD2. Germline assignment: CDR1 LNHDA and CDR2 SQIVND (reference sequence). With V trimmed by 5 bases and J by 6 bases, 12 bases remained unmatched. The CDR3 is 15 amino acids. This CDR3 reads CASSERGTRILEQYF. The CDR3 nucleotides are TGTGCCAGTAGTGAAAGAGGGACTAGGATACTCGAGCAGTACTTC.

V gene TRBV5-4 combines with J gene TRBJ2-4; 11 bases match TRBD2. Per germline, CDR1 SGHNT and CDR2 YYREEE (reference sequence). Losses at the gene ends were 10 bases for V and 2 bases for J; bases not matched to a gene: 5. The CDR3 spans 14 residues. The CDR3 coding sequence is TGTGCCTATAGCGGGGGGGCATCCAAAAACATTCAGTACTTC. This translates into CAYSGGASKNIQYF.

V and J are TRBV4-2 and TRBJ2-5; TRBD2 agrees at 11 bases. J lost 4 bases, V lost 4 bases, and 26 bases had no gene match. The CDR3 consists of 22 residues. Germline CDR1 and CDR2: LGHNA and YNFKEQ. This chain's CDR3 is CASSLTSGGPLSLLSRRETQYF. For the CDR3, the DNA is TGTGCCAGCAGCCTTACTAGCGGGGGCCCCTTAAGTCTTCTGTCTCGTAGAGAGACCCAGTACTTC.

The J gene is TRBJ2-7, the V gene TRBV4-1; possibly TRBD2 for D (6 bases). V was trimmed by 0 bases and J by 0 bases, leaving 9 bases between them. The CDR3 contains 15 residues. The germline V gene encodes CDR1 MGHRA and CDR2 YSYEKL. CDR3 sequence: CASSQDHGSSYEQYF. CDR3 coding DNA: TGCGCCAGCAGCCAAGATCACGGGAGCTCCTACGAGCAGTACTTC.

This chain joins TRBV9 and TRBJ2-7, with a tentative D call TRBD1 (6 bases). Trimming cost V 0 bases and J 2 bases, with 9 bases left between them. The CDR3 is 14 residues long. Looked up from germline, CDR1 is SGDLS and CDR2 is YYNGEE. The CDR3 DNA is TGTGCCAGCAGCGTAGGAGGGGACACCTACGAGCAGTACTTC. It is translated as CASSVGGDTYEQYF.

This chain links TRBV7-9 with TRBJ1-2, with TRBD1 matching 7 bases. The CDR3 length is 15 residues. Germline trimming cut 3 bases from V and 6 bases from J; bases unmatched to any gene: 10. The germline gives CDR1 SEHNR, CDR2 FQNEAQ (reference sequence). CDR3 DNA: TGTGCCAGCAGCTTTGATCTGACAGGGCATAATGGCTACACCTTC. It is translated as CASSFDLTGHNGYTF.

The CDR3 DNA sequence: TGTGCCAGCAGCGTCCGGGACAGGGATTACGAGCAGTACTTC. Translated, it gives CASSVRDRDYEQYF. The genes are TRBV9 and TRBJ2-7; TRBD1 matches at 9 bases. V lost 2 bases, J lost 4 bases, and 4 bases stayed unmatched. CDR1 is SGDLS and CDR2 is YYNGEE in the germline V gene. The CDR3 is 14 amino acids.

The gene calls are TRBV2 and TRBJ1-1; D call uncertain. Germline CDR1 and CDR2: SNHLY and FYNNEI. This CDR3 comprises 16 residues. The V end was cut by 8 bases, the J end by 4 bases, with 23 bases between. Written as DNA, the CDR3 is TGTGCCAGCGCTGCGGGATTTGGGGTTGGTGGCACTGAAGCTTTCTTT. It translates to CASAAGFGVGGTEAFF.

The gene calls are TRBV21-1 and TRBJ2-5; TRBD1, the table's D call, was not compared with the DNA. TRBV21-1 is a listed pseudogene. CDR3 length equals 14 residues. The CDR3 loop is CASSGYRDEETQYF. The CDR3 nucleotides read TGTGCCAGCAGCGGATACAGGGACGAAGAGACCCAGTACTTC.

The CDR3 sequence is CASSPSTGYQPQHF. The CDR3 nucleotides read TGTGCCAGCTCACCCTCTACAGGGTATCAGCCCCAGCATTTT. V is TRBV18 and J is TRBJ1-5; TRBD1 might be the D (6 bases). This CDR3 contains 14 residues. The germline V gene has CDR1 KGHSH and CDR2 LQKENI. The germline V and J ends were trimmed by 3 bases and 5 bases, with 11 bases remaining between them.

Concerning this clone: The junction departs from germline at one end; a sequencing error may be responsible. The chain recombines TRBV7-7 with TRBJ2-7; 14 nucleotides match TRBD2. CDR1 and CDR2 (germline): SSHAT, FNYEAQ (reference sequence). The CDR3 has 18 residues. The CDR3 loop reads CASSPGLAGAAGIIEQYF. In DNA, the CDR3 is TGTGCTAGCAGCCCGGGACTAGCGGGGGCCGCAGGGATAATCGAGCAGTACTTC.